A selection of T cell receptor beta chains follows, all from one sample in a study of T-cell memory formation after mild COVID-19. TCRdb reanalysed the 5' RACE reads using MiXCR and keeps one entry per CDR3 protein. The sample carries 300,000 to 350,000 distinct CDR3 sequences, roughly 13% recorded once. Sequenced: PBMCs or a T cell subset sorted from them (not recorded which). The receptors stem from a man between 18 and 29 years old who had mild COVID-19 (a few samples of this study predate the infection). Cell type and time point are not known. Each CDR3 is given with its conserved first and last residue. The D gene is left open where the match is weak. Clone sizes are given selectively: once, few, many, or a class where the clone is expanded.

TGTGCCACCAGCAGAGGTCGACTAGCGGGGACCACAGATACGCAGTATTTT,CATSRGRLAGTTDTQYF,TRBV15,TRBJ2-3,TRBD2,-
TGTGCCAGCTCACCGCTTGGACTAGCGGGGGAAAGTGGGTACGAGCAGTACTTC,CASSPLGLAGESGYEQYF,TRBV18,TRBJ2-7,TRBD2,-
TGCGCCAGCAGCCAAGGGCCTGGGGGCCCCTACAATGAGCAGTTCTTC,CASSQGPGGPYNEQFF,TRBV4-1,TRBJ2-1,-,many
TGTGCCAGCAGCCAAGCTGGGACGGGGCCCTGGGTAAGGCCCCAGCATTTT,CASSQAGTGPWVRPQHF,TRBV3-1,TRBJ1-5,-,-
TGTGCCAGCTCCGGGACAGGGGTCAATGAGCAGTTCTTC,CASSGTGVNEQFF,TRBV10-3,TRBJ2-1,TRBD1,-
TGCGCCAGCAGCCCCAGCGGGGGGGCCATGGATACGCAGTATTTT,CASSPSGGAMDTQYF,TRBV5-1,TRBJ2-3,TRBD2,-
TGCGCCAGCTCGACTTCTATACTCAATGAGCAGTTCTTC,CASSTSILNEQFF,TRBV5-1,TRBJ2-1,-,-
TGTGCCAGCAGCTTACAGCGGGGGGGCGTGTATACGCAGTATTTT,CASSLQRGGVYTQYF,TRBV11-2,TRBJ2-3,TRBD2,few
TGTGCCAGCAGTGCGGGACCCTTGGGGCCCCAGCATTTT,CASSAGPLGPQHF,TRBV12-3/TRBV12-4,TRBJ1-5,-,few
TGTGCCAGCAGACCTAGAGGGGCGAACACCGGGGAGCTGTTTTTT,CASRPRGANTGELFF,TRBV7-3,TRBJ2-2,-,few
TGTGCCAGCAGGGGTCGTTACCCCCTCGAGACCCAGTACTTC,CASRGRYPLETQYF,TRBV6-2/TRBV6-3,TRBJ2-5,-,many
TGTGCCAGCTCATCGACAGCCGACCCGTCTGTAGGGGCCAACGTCCTGACTTTC,CASSSTADPSVGANVLTF,TRBV18,TRBJ2-6,-,few
TGCAGCGCCGAGGATGGGGGGCTGAACACTGAAGCTTTCTTT,CSAEDGGLNTEAFF,TRBV29-1,TRBJ1-1,-,few
TGTGCCAGCAGATTAGGGTTGGGGTCAGGGGCCAACGTCCTGACTTTC,CASRLGLGSGANVLTF,TRBV7-3,TRBJ2-6,-,-
TGTGCCAGCAGCTTAGCGGGGGGTACGGGTAATTCACCCCTCCACTTT,CASSLAGGTGNSPLHF,TRBV7-8,TRBJ1-6,-,-
TGTGCCAGCAGTTACTATACTTACACTGAAGCTTTCTTT,CASSYYTYTEAFF,TRBV6-2/TRBV6-3,TRBJ1-1,-,few
TGTGCCAGCAGCGTAGGAGGGGCGCGGAATCAGCCCCAGCATTTT,CASSVGGARNQPQHF,TRBV9,TRBJ1-5,-,few
TGTGCCACCAGTGAGTGCCCTAGCGGGGGGCGAAGAGAGACCCAGTACTTC,CATSECPSGGRRETQYF,TRBV24-1,TRBJ2-5,TRBD2,few
TGTGCCATCAGTGAGTCGGTCAGGGGTGCCTCTGGGGCCAACGTCCTGACTTTC,CAISESVRGASGANVLTF,TRBV10-3,TRBJ2-6,-,few
TGCAGTGCTAGAGTTCTCACCTTGGGGGAAAATCAGCCCCAGCATTTT,CSARVLTLGENQPQHF,TRBV20-1,TRBJ1-5,-,few
TGTGCCTGGAGCTGGCAGTCCTACGAGCAGTACTTC,CAWSWQSYEQYF,TRBV30,TRBJ2-7,-,-
TGTGCCAGCAGTTTGTCGGCAGGGTGGAGTAATGAGCAGTTCTTC,CASSLSAGWSNEQFF,TRBV28,TRBJ2-1,-,few
TGTGCCAGCAGCCAAGAGGGGGCGACCACTGAAGCTTTCTTT,CASSQEGATTEAFF,TRBV4-2,TRBJ1-1,-,-
TGCGCCAGCAGCCAAGACCGAGAGGATGAGCAGTTCTTC,CASSQDREDEQFF,TRBV4-3,TRBJ2-1,-,-
TGTGCCAGCAGCGGCCCCGGGCCGTCGGTGAACACTGAAGCTTTCTTT,CASSGPGPSVNTEAFF,TRBV9,TRBJ1-1,-,-
TGTGCCAGCAGCGACCGATCCCGCACAGATACGCAGTATTTT,CASSDRSRTDTQYF,TRBV7-2,TRBJ2-3,-,-
TGCGCCAGCAGCCAAGTCGGGGCAAGATATGGCTACACCTTC,CASSQVGARYGYTF,TRBV4-1,TRBJ1-2,-,many
TGCGCCAGCAGCTTGCGCCTAGGCACGGATGAGCAGTTCTTC,CASSLRLGTDEQFF,TRBV5-1,TRBJ2-1,-,few
TGCGCCAGCAGCCCGCGGACATCGGCAACTAATGAAAAACTGTTTTTT,CASSPRTSATNEKLFF,TRBV4-1,TRBJ1-4,-,-
TGCAGTGCCCCACCGGAATCCTATGGCTACACCTTC,CSAPPESYGYTF,TRBV20-1,TRBJ1-2,-,-
TGCGCCAGCAGCTCCCAGGGTTCCTCTGGGGCCAACGTCCTGACTTTC,CASSSQGSSGANVLTF,TRBV5-1,TRBJ2-6,-,few
TGCAGCGTACCCCGGCCGGGGGCAGATACGCAGTATTTT,CSVPRPGADTQYF,TRBV29-1,TRBJ2-3,-,-
TGTGCCAGCAGAAGGACTTTCCTACCTGGGCCCCAGCCAACCAATGAGCAGTTCTTC,CASRRTFLPGPQPTNEQFF,TRBV2,TRBJ2-1,-,-
TGTGCCAGCAGTACAGGGTCACCCTATGGCTACACCTTC,CASSTGSPYGYTF,TRBV6-6,TRBJ1-2,-,few
TGTGCCGTAAGTTCGTGGACTGAAGCTTTCTTT,CAVSSWTEAFF,TRBV19,TRBJ1-1,-,-
TGTGCCAGCAGCACTAGAGCGGGGGGCGCGGAGACCCAGTACTTC,CASSTRAGGAETQYF,TRBV11-2,TRBJ2-5,TRBD2,-
TGTGCCAGCTCACTGCTAGCGCAGTTCTCAGAGACCCAGTACTTC,CASSLLAQFSETQYF,TRBV18,TRBJ2-5,-,few
TGTGCCAGCTGGGCGGTCCCCAATGAGCAGTTCTTC,CASWAVPNEQFF,TRBV28,TRBJ2-1,-,few
TGTGCCAGCAGTCACATGAGGACAGGGGGAAATTCACCCCTCCACTTT,CASSHMRTGGNSPLHF,TRBV6-5,TRBJ1-6,TRBD1,few
TGCGCCAGCAGCTTGGCAGACCCAGGGGGCTTGGACTATGGCTACACCTTC,CASSLADPGGLDYGYTF,TRBV5-1,TRBJ1-2,TRBD1,few
TGTGCCAGCAGTCCAGTGACGGAACTCTACGAGCAGTACTTC,CASSPVTELYEQYF,TRBV7-2,TRBJ2-7,-,few
TGTGCCAGCAGCTCCCCGGACAGGGGAAACATTCAGTACTTC,CASSSPDRGNIQYF,TRBV7-9,TRBJ2-4,TRBD1,few
TGTGCCAGCAGTCACCAGGGCGCGGGGCAAGAGACCCAGTACTTC,CASSHQGAGQETQYF,TRBV12-3/TRBV12-4,TRBJ2-5,-,-
TGTGCCAGCAGTCCCCGATTGAGGGGGGCTAACACCGGGGAGCTGTTTTTT,CASSPRLRGANTGELFF,TRBV6-2/TRBV6-3,TRBJ2-2,-,few
TGTGCCAGCAGTGACGGGACAGGCCGGGGAGAGTATGGCTACACCTTC,CASSDGTGRGEYGYTF,TRBV6-5,TRBJ1-2,TRBD1,-
TGTGCCTGGAGAGCCAAAAGGCTGTACCCCGCGGAGACCCAGTACTTC,CAWRAKRLYPAETQYF,TRBV30,TRBJ2-5,-,-
TGTGCCAGCAGCCGGACAGGGGGCTGGGATACGCAGTATTTT,CASSRTGGWDTQYF,TRBV6-5,TRBJ2-3,TRBD1,many
TGCGCCACCGCCCGGGGGTGGACCGGGGAGCTGTTTTTT,CATARGWTGELFF,TRBV10-2,TRBJ2-2,-,few
TGTGCCAGCAGTCGCGGACCGTCGGGCTCCTACGAGCAGTACTTC,CASSRGPSGSYEQYF,TRBV12-3/TRBV12-4,TRBJ2-7,-,few
TGCAGTGCAGTAGACTTTCAGGGAAACACTGAAGCTTTCTTT,CSAVDFQGNTEAFF,TRBV20-1,TRBJ1-1,-,few
TGTGCCAGCAGGGAGGGGACAATTAATGAAAAACTGTTTTTT,CASREGTINEKLFF,TRBV6-1,TRBJ1-4,-,once
TGTGCCAGCAGCCGGCGGGGCCAGGGGTCCCGGACCTTC,CASSRRGQGSRTF,TRBV7-8,TRBJ1-2,-,-
TGTGCCAGCAGTTTCCAGGGGGGCACCTACGAGCAGTACTTC,CASSFQGGTYEQYF,TRBV27,TRBJ2-7,-,-
TGCAGTGTGGTGGGGGGGTATGGCTACACCTTC,CSVVGGYGYTF,TRBV20-1,TRBJ1-2,-,many
TGTGCCAGCAGTTACTACCCCCAGGGGGTCGACACCGGGGAGCTGTTTTTT,CASSYYPQGVDTGELFF,TRBV6-5,TRBJ2-2,TRBD1,many
TGCGCCAGCAGCTTGTGGGCGATGTCGGGGGGGCAAGAGACCCAGTACTTC,CASSLWAMSGGQETQYF,TRBV5-1,TRBJ2-5,TRBD2,few
TGTGCCATTAGGACTAGCGGGGGGTCCGAGCAGTACTTC,CAIRTSGGSEQYF,TRBV10-3,TRBJ2-7,TRBD2,-